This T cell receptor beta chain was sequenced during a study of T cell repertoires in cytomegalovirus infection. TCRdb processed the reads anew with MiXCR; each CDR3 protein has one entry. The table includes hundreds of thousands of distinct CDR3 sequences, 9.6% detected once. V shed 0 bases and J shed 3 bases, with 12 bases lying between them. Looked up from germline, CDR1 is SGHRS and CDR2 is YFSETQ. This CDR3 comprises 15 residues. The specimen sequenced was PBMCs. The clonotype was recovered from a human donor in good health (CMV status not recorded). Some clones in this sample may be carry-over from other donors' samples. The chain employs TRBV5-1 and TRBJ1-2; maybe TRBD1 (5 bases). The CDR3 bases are TGCGCCAGCAGCTTGGGAAATGGAGGGGACTATGGCTACACCTTC. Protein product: CASSLGNGGDYGYTF.